The 18 T cell receptor beta chains given below trace back to one sample, sequenced in a study of regulatory T cells. Study-wide results and limits: In CD3G-deficient patients, conventional CD4+ T cells were enriched for hydrophobic CDR3 residues at positions 6 and 7.

Primers: 52 TRBV forward and 13 TRBJ reverse. TCRdb's table, derived via immunoSEQ multiplex PCR, lists solely in-frame clones and lacks some. Of nearly 30,000 clones listed, around 90% are singletons. Their antigens remain unidentified. Sequencing used conventional CD4+ T cells sorted from blood. The source is a young adult with CD3G deficiency.

The rearrangement joins TRBV28 to TRBJ2-7; D is possibly TRBD2 (6 bases). Trimming left V 5 bases short and J 6 bases short, with 20 bases between. The V gene's germline CDR1 is MDHEN and CDR2 SYDVKM. This CDR3 has 15 amino acids. CDR3 bases: TGTGCCAGCAGTGACCCCCGGGCTAGCGCCGTCGAGCAGTACTTC. This encodes CASSDPRASAVEQYF.

This chain links TRBV18 with TRBJ2-5; D might be TRBD1 (6 bases). The length of the CDR3 is 13 residues. Deletions cut 6 bases from V and 5 bases from J, with 13 bases between. The germline CDR1 and CDR2 sequences are KGHSH and LQKENI. CDR3 sequence: CASSQQGRETQYF. CDR3 bases: TGTGCCAGCTCCCAACAGGGCCGGGAGACCCAGTACTTC.

This chain connects TRBV14 to TRBJ1-3; 7 nucleotides match TRBD1. This CDR3 contains 13 residues. CDR1 and CDR2 (germline): SGHDN, FVKESK. With 5 bases clipped from V and 4 bases from J, the junction kept 2 bases outside the gene matches. This CDR3 reads CASSEGAGNTIYF. As DNA, the CDR3 is TGTGCCAGCAGCGAGGGGGCAGGAAACACCATATATTTT.

V gene TRBV28 combines with J gene TRBJ2-1; 9 positions agree with TRBD2. V dropped 2 bases and J dropped 11; count of bases not matched to a gene: 10. The CDR3 extends over 15 amino acids. Germline loops: CDR1 MDHEN, CDR2 SYDVKM. CDR3 sequence: CASSLTGAGGIKQFF. CDR3 nucleotide sequence: TGTGCCAGCAGTTTAACGGGAGCGGGGGGAATAAAGCAGTTCTTC.

The rearrangement links TRBV6-1 to TRBJ2-7; no clear D gene. The CDR3 contains 15 residues. Between the trimmed V and J ends, which lost 0 bases and 4 bases, there was a span of 13 bases. Germline values: CDR1 MNHNS, CDR2 SASEGT. CDR3 DNA: TGTGCCAGCAGTGAAGCAGTAGGGTTGGGGTACGAGCAGTACTTC. The encoded protein is CASSEAVGLGYEQYF.

The rearrangement uses TRBV5-6 and TRBJ2-7; a weak D match, TRBD1 (6 bases). This CDR3 is built from 16 residues. CDR1 and CDR2 (germline): SGHDT, YYEEEE. V was shortened by 3 bases and J by 7 bases, with 23 bases between the two germline ends. This CDR3 reads CASSSRGGGLVSEQYF. CDR3 bases: TGTGCCAGCAGCTCAAGAGGGGGTGGTTTGGTGTCGGAGCAGTACTTC. Full variable domain (outside the CDR3, taken from reference TRBV5-6 and TRBJ2-7): DAGVTQSPTHLIKTRGQQVTLRCSPKSGHDTVSWYQQALGQGPQFIFQYYEEEERQRGNFPDRFSGHQFPNYSSELNVNALLLGDSALYLCASSSRGGGLVSEQYFGPGTRLTVT.

This chain links TRBV28 with TRBJ2-7; 7 bases are shared with TRBD2. Germline lookup yields CDR1 MDHEN and CDR2 SYDVKM. Trimming cost V 4 bases and J 6 bases; bases outside gene matches: 15. This CDR3 comprises 16 residues. CDR3 residues: CASSSGEGGSHGEQYF. CDR3 in DNA: TGTGCCAGCAGTTCCGGAGAGGGCGGGAGCCACGGCGAGCAGTACTTC.

The CDR3 spells CASSASGGETQYF. The CDR3 nucleotides are TGTGCCAGTAGTGCTAGCGGGGGAGAGACCCAGTACTTC. The V and J genes are TRBV19 and TRBJ2-5, with 10 bases identical to TRBD2. From germline, CDR1 is LNHDA and CDR2 SQIVND (reference sequence). V lost 5 bases and J lost 4; bases outside the gene matches: 1. The CDR3 is 13 residues long.

V usage is TRBV9 and J usage is TRBJ2-2; D gene ambiguous. The CDR3 length is 12 residues. Germline V gene sequence: CDR1 SGDLS, CDR2 YYNGEE. With 1 base removed from V and 2 bases from J, the gap between germline ends came to 0 bases. The CDR3 reads CASSVNTGELFF. CDR3 in DNA: TGTGCCAGCAGCGTAAACACCGGGGAGCTGTTTTTT.

This clone occurred once. The gene calls are TRBV7-9 and TRBJ2-1, with D maybe TRBD2 (6 bases). The CDR3 contains 14 residues. Germline V gives CDR1 SEHNR, CDR2 FQNEAQ (reference sequence). Between the trimmed V and J ends, which lost 7 bases and 2 bases, there was a span of 12 bases. The CDR3 region has the DNA TGTGCCAGCACCAAAGCGGGCGCCTACAATGAGCAGTTCTTC. Its translation: CASTKAGAYNEQFF. Drawing the rest from reference TRBV7-9 and TRBJ2-1, the complete variable domain is DTGVSQNPRHKITKRGQNVTFRCDPISEHNRLYWYRQTLGQGPEFLTYFQNEAQLEKSRLLSDRFSAERPKGSFSTLEIQRTEQGDSAMYLCASTKAGAYNEQFFGPGTRLTVL.

The genes are TRBV7-2 and TRBJ2-7; TRBD1 agrees at 10 bases. The CDR3 sequence is 13 residues long. J lost 5 bases, V lost 4 bases, and 2 bases had no gene match. Germline CDR1 is SGHTA and CDR2 is FQGNSA. CDR3 nucleotides: TGTGCCAGCAGCTGGACAGGGGGACACGAGCAGTACTTC. As protein: CASSWTGGHEQYF.

The chain uses TRBV19 and TRBJ1-2; TRBD1 might be the D (5 bases). Deletions cut 7 bases from V and 0 bases from J, with 15 bases between. Germline values: CDR1 LNHDA, CDR2 SQIVND (reference sequence). The CDR3 is 15 residues long. In nucleotides, the CDR3 is TGTGCCAGTAAACCCCAGAGACAGTCTAACTATGGCTACACCTTC. Its translation: CASKPQRQSNYGYTF.

The DNA of the CDR3 is TGCGCCAGCAGCTTCGGGAGTCCCCAAGAGACCCAGTACTTC. It encodes CASSFGSPQETQYF. The chain has TRBV5-1 and TRBJ2-5; maybe TRBD2 (6 bases). There are 14 residues in the CDR3. Germline CDR1 SGHRS, CDR2 YFSETQ. Trimming pared 2 bases from V and 1 base from J, leaving 9 bases between.

The rearrangement joins TRBV28 to TRBJ2-4; 7 nucleotides align to TRBD1. The CDR3 length is 17 residues. V lost 6 bases, J lost 0 bases, and 11 bases stayed unmatched. Germline CDR1 MDHEN, CDR2 SYDVKM. The CDR3 here is CASRPRDRVGAKNIQYF. Here the CDR3 DNA reads TGTGCCAGCAGACCCCGCGACAGGGTCGGAGCCAAAAACATTCAGTACTTC.

The rearrangement uses TRBV5-1 and TRBJ2-3, with a possible D match to TRBD2 (6 bases). Germline V gene sequence: CDR1 SGHRS, CDR2 YFSETQ. The CDR3 has 16 residues. V was shortened by 1 base and J by 4 bases, with 16 bases between the two germline ends. CDR3 nucleotide sequence: TGCGCCAGCAGCTTGAATGTGGGGCGGGGTGCAGATACGCAGTATTTT. It encodes CASSLNVGRGADTQYF.

J is TRBJ1-1 and V is TRBV4-3, with D perhaps TRBD1 (6 bases). V lost 4 bases and J lost 0, with 15 bases in between. CDR1 is LGHNA and CDR2 is YSLEER in the germline V gene. The CDR3 is 16 amino acids. Here the CDR3 reads CASSLDRIGMNTEAFF. DNA for the CDR3: TGCGCCAGCAGCCTCGACAGGATAGGGATGAACACTGAAGCTTTCTTT.

This chain uses TRBV28 with TRBJ2-5; D is perhaps TRBD1 (6 bases). This CDR3 is 18 amino acids long. Trimming removed 4 bases from V and 5 bases from J, with 26 bases in between. Germline CDR1 and CDR2: MDHEN and SYDVKM. The chain's CDR3 is CASSSRKSRTVKMETQYF. Written as DNA, the CDR3 is TGTGCCAGCAGTTCCCGAAAGTCCCGGACAGTAAAGATGGAGACCCAGTACTTC.

The rearrangement joins TRBV6-1 to TRBJ1-1; no reliable D call. Deletions cut 6 bases from V and 1 base from J, with 12 bases between. The V gene's germline CDR1 is MNHNS and CDR2 SASEGT. This CDR3 is built from 14 residues. This chain's CDR3 is CASSALGANTEAFF. The CDR3 DNA reads as TGTGCCAGCAGCGCTCTCGGTGCGAACACTGAAGCTTTCTTT.